Given below is one T cell receptor beta chain in context. This sample is drawn from a study of blood T cell repertoires in COVID-19. About the study: Acute and convalescent COVID-19 specimens originated in the United States, Italy and Spain. Nucleic acid was either cDNA or gDNA, and it came from T cells, B-cell-depleted T cells, or PBMCs.

V lost 1 base, J lost 5 bases, and 5 bases lay in between. Germline CDR1 is LGHNA and CDR2 is YSLEER. The CDR3 spans 13 residues. The authors' processing: By means of reference gene primer amplification, nucleated cell counts were estimated. Measured with immunoSEQ multiplex PCR; TCRdb has only the in-frame clones, and not every one. V, J and clone size reflect that table, while D and trimming were determined from the DNA. This table holds more than 85,000 clones, roughly 85% found once. The V and J genes are TRBV4-3 and TRBJ2-2; D not certain. The sequenced material came from peripheral blood. This sequence was found in an elderly man with acute or convalescent COVID-19. This chain's CDR3 is CASSQVRTGELFF. The DNA of the CDR3 is TGCGCCAGCAGCCAAGTCAGGACCGGGGAGCTGTTTTTT.